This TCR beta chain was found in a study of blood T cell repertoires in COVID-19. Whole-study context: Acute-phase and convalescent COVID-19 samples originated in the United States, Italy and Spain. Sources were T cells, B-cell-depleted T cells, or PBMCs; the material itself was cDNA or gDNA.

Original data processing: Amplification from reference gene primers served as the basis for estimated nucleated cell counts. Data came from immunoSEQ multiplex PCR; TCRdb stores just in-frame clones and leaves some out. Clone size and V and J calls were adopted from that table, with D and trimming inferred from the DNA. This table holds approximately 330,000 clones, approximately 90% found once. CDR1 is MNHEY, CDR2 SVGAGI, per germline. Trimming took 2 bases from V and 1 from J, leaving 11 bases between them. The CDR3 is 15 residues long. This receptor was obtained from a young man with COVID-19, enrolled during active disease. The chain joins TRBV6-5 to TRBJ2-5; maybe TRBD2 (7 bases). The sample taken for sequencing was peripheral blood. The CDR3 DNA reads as TGTGCCAGCAGTTACGCGGGGGCAGTCCAAGAGACCCAGTACTTC. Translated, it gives CASSYAGAVQETQYF.